A selection of T cell receptor beta chains follows, all from one sample in a study of blood T cell repertoires in COVID-19. This table comes from immunoSEQ multiplex PCR, and its TCRdb copy is limited to in-frame clones, with some not included. The sample holds approximately 300,000 clones; 75% to 95% are singletons and the top ten take approximately 7.5%. Input material: peripheral blood. The receptor source for this set is a woman aged 25 to 39 with COVID-19, enrolled during active disease. CDR3s include the opening cysteine and the closing phenylalanine or tryptophan. The order of the fields is J gene, clone size, D gene, V gene, CDR3 DNA, CDR3 protein. The D gene is left open where the match is weak. Rows may omit the clone size; those that give it use once, few, many or a size class.

>TRBJ2-3|-|-|TRBV7-2
TGTGCCAGCAGCCCCTTGACAGGTTCAGATACGCAGTATTTT
CASSPLTGSDTQYF
>TRBJ1-6|-|-|TRBV6-6
TGTGCCAGCAGTTACCCGGGGGAGGGTTCACCCCTCCACTTT
CASSYPGEGSPLHF
>TRBJ1-2|-|-|TRBV12-5
TGTGCTAGTGGTTCGCTATATGGCTACACCTTC
CASGSLYGYTF
>TRBJ1-4|-|TRBD1|TRBV2
TGTGCCAGCAAGCCCGGACAGGGGCTTGAAAAACTGTTTTTT
CASKPGQGLEKLFF
>TRBJ2-3|-|TRBD2|TRBV6-6
TGTGCCACGGGGACTAGCGGGAGGACAGATACGCAGTATTTT
CATGTSGRTDTQYF
>TRBJ1-6|-|TRBD1|TRBV28
TGTGCCAGCAGCGCGGCAGGGGGCGTGTATTCACCCCTCCACTTT
CASSAAGGVYSPLHF
>TRBJ2-5|-|-|TRBV20-1
TGCAGTGAGGGAAGGGGAGAGACCCAGTACTTC
CSEGRGETQYF
>TRBJ2-1|-|-|TRBV5-4
TGTGCCAGCAGCTTAAGGGGTGAGCAGTTCTTC
CASSLRGEQFF
>TRBJ2-7|-|TRBD1|TRBV6-5
TGTGCCAGCAGTCCTCTGGACAGGGGCCGCTACGAGCAGTACTTC
CASSPLDRGRYEQYF
>TRBJ1-2|-|-|TRBV20-1
TGCAGTGCTAGTAGACAGTTCACGATGGGCGGCTACACCTTC
CSASRQFTMGGYTF
>TRBJ1-5|-|-|TRBV25-1
TGTGCCAGCAGTGAATTGGGTGGGGGGTCCAACAATCAGCCCCAGCATTTT
CASSELGGGSNNQPQHF
>TRBJ2-1|-|TRBD2|TRBV7-9
TGTGCCAGCAGCTCTAGCGGGAGGGGCTCCTACAATGAGCAGTTCTTC
CASSSSGRGSYNEQFF
>TRBJ2-3|-|TRBD2|TRBV28
TGTGCCAGCAGTTTCACGGGGGGTTCTGAGGATACGCAGTATTTT
CASSFTGGSEDTQYF
>TRBJ1-4|-|-|TRBV18
TGTGCCAGCTCACCCAACCGGGACTCGGGGGAAAAACTGTTTTTT
CASSPNRDSGEKLFF
>TRBJ1-1|few|TRBD1|TRBV6-5
TGTGCCAGCACCAGACAGGGGATGAACACTGAAGCTTTCTTT
CASTRQGMNTEAFF
>TRBJ2-5|-|-|TRBV6-5
TGTGCCAGCAGTCGGCAGCGGACGGGGGAGACCCAGTACTTC
CASSRQRTGETQYF
>TRBJ2-5|-|-|TRBV29-1
TGCAGCGTTGAAGTTGTAGGACAACTACAAGAGACCCAGTACTTC
CSVEVVGQLQETQYF
>TRBJ2-1|-|TRBD2|TRBV7-9
TGTGCCAGCAGCCCGGGGACTAGCGGGAGACCTGAAGGAAATGAGCAGTTCTTC
CASSPGTSGRPEGNEQFF
>TRBJ1-1|-|-|TRBV28
TGTGCCAGCAGTTTATTACAGGGAAGGGCTGAAGCTTTCTTT
CASSLLQGRAEAFF
>TRBJ1-6|-|TRBD1|TRBV4-3
TGCGCCAGCAGTCCGGACGGGGACAGTTCGGGACCCCTCCACTTT
CASSPDGDSSGPLHF
>TRBJ2-7|-|TRBD1|TRBV24-1
TGTGCCACCAGTGATCGACGGGACAGGGAACACGAGCAGTACTTC
CATSDRRDREHEQYF
>TRBJ2-7|-|TRBD2|TRBV7-3
TGTGCCAGCAGCTTAGGGTCCGGGACTAGCAACGAGCAGTACTTC
CASSLGSGTSNEQYF
>TRBJ1-3|-|-|TRBV9
TGTGCCAGCAGCGTCGGACTTCTGAGCTCTGGAAACACCATATATTTT
CASSVGLLSSGNTIYF
>TRBJ2-2|-|-|TRBV6-1
TGTGCCAGCAGTGAAGCTGGCCGCCGGGAGCTGTTTTTT
CASSEAGRRELFF
>TRBJ2-1|-|-|TRBV4-1
TGCGCCAGCAGCCAAGTCAGTTACAATGAGCAGTTCTTC
CASSQVSYNEQFF
>TRBJ1-2|-|-|TRBV29-1
TGCAGCGTTGGGGTGAGGGCAGATGGCTACACCTTC
CSVGVRADGYTF
>TRBJ2-7|-|-|TRBV5-6
TGTGCCAGCAGTTTCAGGGGTACCTACGAGCAGTACTTC
CASSFRGTYEQYF
>TRBJ1-3|-|-|TRBV6-6
TGTGCCAGCAGCCCTGACAGAATCTCTGGAAACACCATATATTTT
CASSPDRISGNTIYF
>TRBJ2-7|many|-|TRBV6-1
TGTGCCAGCAGTGAATGGGACTCGTACGAGCAGTACTTC
CASSEWDSYEQYF
>TRBJ2-5|few|TRBD2|TRBV6-6
TGTGCCAGCAGGGGCGGGACTAGCTCTGGGGAGACCCAGTACTTC
CASRGGTSSGETQYF
>TRBJ2-1|-|TRBD2|TRBV10-1
TGCGCCAGCAGTGAAGCGGGAGGGACATACAATGAGCAGTTCTTC
CASSEAGGTYNEQFF
>TRBJ2-3|-|TRBD1|TRBV24-1
TGTGCCGCGAGCGACAGGGGTAGCACAGATACGCAGTATTTT
CAASDRGSTDTQYF